A selection of T cell receptor beta chains follows, all from one sample in a study of blood T cell repertoires in COVID-19. The table came from immunoSEQ multiplex PCR; TCRdb's copy has only in-frame clones and leaves some out. The table includes roughly 100,000 clones, around 80% detected once. The material sequenced was peripheral blood. The receptor source for this set is a man in his 60s with active or convalescent COVID-19. Both conserved end residues are part of each CDR3. A D gene is named only where the DNA matches it firmly. Not every row has a clone size; where given, it reads once, few, many or a size class.

abundance: NA; v_gene: TRBV7-2; d_gene: TRBD2; j_gene: TRBJ2-7; CDR3aa: CASSSEGLNSYEQYF; CDR3nt: TGTGCCAGCAGCTCCGAGGGACTAAACTCCTACGAGCAGTACTTC
abundance: NA; v_gene: TRBV12-5; d_gene: NA; j_gene: TRBJ2-2; CDR3aa: CASGFGRRVGGELFF; CDR3nt: TGTGCTAGTGGTTTTGGTAGGAGGGTCGGCGGGGAGCTGTTTTTT
abundance: NA; v_gene: TRBV5-1; d_gene: NA; j_gene: TRBJ2-1; CDR3aa: CASSTESSYNEQFF; CDR3nt: TGCGCCAGCTCGACTGAATCCTCCTACAATGAGCAGTTCTTC
abundance: NA; v_gene: TRBV7-2; d_gene: NA; j_gene: TRBJ2-7; CDR3aa: CASSPAGHLGAYEQYF; CDR3nt: TGTGCCAGCAGCCCAGCGGGACACCTTGGGGCCTACGAGCAGTACTTC
abundance: few; v_gene: TRBV7-3; d_gene: NA; j_gene: TRBJ1-2; CDR3aa: CASSPGPRFQHGYTF; CDR3nt: TGTGCCAGCAGTCCAGGTCCCCGGTTCCAACATGGCTACACCTTC
abundance: NA; v_gene: TRBV30; d_gene: NA; j_gene: TRBJ1-3; CDR3aa: CAWSSGLSGNTIYF; CDR3nt: TGTGCCTGGAGCTCAGGGCTTTCGGGAAACACCATATATTTT
abundance: NA; v_gene: TRBV19; d_gene: TRBD1; j_gene: TRBJ1-5; CDR3aa: CASSRTGGRSNQPQHF; CDR3nt: TGTGCCAGTAGTAGGACAGGGGGCAGGAGCAATCAGCCCCAGCATTTT
abundance: NA; v_gene: TRBV7-9; d_gene: TRBD2; j_gene: TRBJ2-3; CDR3aa: CASSWGLAGGPDTQYF; CDR3nt: TGTGCCAGCAGCTGGGGTCTAGCGGGAGGCCCAGATACGCAGTATTTT
abundance: NA; v_gene: TRBV5-1; d_gene: TRBD2; j_gene: TRBJ2-2; CDR3aa: CASRGLAGVEGGGELFF; CDR3nt: TGCGCCAGCCGCGGACTAGCGGGAGTAGAAGGGGGCGGGGAGCTGTTTTTT
abundance: NA; v_gene: TRBV28; d_gene: NA; j_gene: TRBJ1-1; CDR3aa: CASSSPTGSPEAFF; CDR3nt: TGTGCCAGCAGTTCCCCCACAGGGAGCCCTGAAGCTTTCTTT